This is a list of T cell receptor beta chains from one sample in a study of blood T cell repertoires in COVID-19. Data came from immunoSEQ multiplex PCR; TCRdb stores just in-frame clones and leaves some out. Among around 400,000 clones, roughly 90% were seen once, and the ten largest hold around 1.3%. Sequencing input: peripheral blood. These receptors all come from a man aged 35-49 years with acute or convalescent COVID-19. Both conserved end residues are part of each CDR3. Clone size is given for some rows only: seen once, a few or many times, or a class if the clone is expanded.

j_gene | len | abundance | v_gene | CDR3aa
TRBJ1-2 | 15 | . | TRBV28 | CASSPYLTDYYGYTF
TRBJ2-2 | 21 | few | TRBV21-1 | CASSTRNREEVRSENTGELFF
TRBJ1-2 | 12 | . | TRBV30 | CAWADRGQGYTF
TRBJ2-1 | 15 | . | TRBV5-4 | CASSTRLETDNEQFF
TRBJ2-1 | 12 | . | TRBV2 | CASSVFLDEQFF
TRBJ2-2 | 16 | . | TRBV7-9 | CASSLEAGRGTGELFF
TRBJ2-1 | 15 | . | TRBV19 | CASSIRGGLYNEQFF
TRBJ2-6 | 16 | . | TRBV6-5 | CASSYTDRAGANVLTF
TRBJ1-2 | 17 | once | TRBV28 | CASSSTWTQRSGYGYTF
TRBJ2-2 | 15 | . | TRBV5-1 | CASSLIRGGTGELFF
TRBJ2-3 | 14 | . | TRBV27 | CASTAHRGTDTQYF
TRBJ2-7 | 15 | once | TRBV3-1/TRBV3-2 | CASSQLAGSSYEQYF
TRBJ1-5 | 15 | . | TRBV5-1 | CASSPGTDSNQPQHF
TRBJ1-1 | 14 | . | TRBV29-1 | CSVAPQGRGTEAFF
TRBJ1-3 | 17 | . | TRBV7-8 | CASSLAFRTGAGNTIYF
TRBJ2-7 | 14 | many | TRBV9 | CASSPGTSSYEQYF
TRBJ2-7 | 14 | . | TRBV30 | CAWSADRPGYEQYF
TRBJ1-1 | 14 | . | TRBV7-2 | CASRRGGANTEAFF
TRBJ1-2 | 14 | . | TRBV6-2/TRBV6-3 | CASSYDGSYYGYTF
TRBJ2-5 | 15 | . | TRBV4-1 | CASSQIRQTQETQYF
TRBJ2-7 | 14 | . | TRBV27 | CASGLDTFSYEQYF
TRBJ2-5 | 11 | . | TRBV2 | CASSYPETQYF
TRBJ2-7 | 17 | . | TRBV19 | CASSAGLSSQHPYEQYF
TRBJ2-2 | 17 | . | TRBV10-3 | CAIPNGGEKVNTGELFF
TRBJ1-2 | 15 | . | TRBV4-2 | CASSQVRTGGLGYTF
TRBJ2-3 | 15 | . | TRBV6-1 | CASSEQAGGTDTQYF
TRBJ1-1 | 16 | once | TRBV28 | CASSFPSRGVNTEAFF
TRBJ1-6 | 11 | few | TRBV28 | CASSFMGRLHF
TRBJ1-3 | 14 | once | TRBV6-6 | CASRTEGSGNTIYF
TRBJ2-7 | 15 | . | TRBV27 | CASSLYRERTYEQYF